A selection of T cell receptor beta chains follows, all from one sample in a study of blood T cells in healthy people across ages. TCRdb analysed the 5' RACE reads with MiXCR anew, one entry per CDR3 protein. The sample yields hundreds of thousands of distinct CDR3 sequences, roughly 20% seen once. Sequenced: blood. The receptors were gathered from a man between 65 and 85 years old in good health. Each CDR3 is given with its conserved first and last residue. Each record gives: D gene, clone size, V gene, J gene, CDR3 DNA, CDR3 protein. A D gene is named only where the DNA matches it firmly. The size field is filled for only some rows; it gives once, few, many or a size class.

.,many,TRBV20-1,TRBJ2-5,TGCAGTGCTTTAATCGGGTCCGGTGAAGAGACCCAGTACTTC,CSALIGSGEETQYF
TRBD1,.,TRBV6-2/TRBV6-3,TRBJ1-6,TGTGCCAGCAGCCAGACAGGGGTTTATTCACCCCTCCACTTT,CASSQTGVYSPLHF
TRBD2,.,TRBV6-1,TRBJ2-2,TGTGCCAGCAGTCGTGGCGGGAGGGGAACCGGGGAGCTGTTTTTT,CASSRGGRGTGELFF
TRBD2,.,TRBV7-8,TRBJ2-7,TGTGCCAGCAGCTTAGATCGCTGGCTAGCGGGAGCCAGGGGCTACGAGCAGTACTTC,CASSLDRWLAGARGYEQYF
TRBD1,few,TRBV7-2,TRBJ2-3,TGTGCCAGCAGAGTACCGGGACAGGGAGTAAAAGATACGCAGTATTTT,CASRVPGQGVKDTQYF
.,.,TRBV21-1,TRBJ1-4,TGTGCCAGCAGCAAACACGCCGGGGAACATGAAAAACTGTTTTTT,CASSKHAGEHEKLFF
TRBD1,.,TRBV28,TRBJ2-7,TGTGCCAGCAGATCGACAGGGGAGTTCTACGAGCAGTACTTC,CASRSTGEFYEQYF
.,few,TRBV20-1,TRBJ2-5,TGCAGTGCTAGAGATAGGCCAGGACCCCAAGAGACCCAGTACTTC,CSARDRPGPQETQYF
TRBD1,.,TRBV7-2,TRBJ2-1,TGTGCCAGCAGCTTAGGGCAGGGGGAGTACAATGAGCAGTTCTTC,CASSLGQGEYNEQFF
TRBD1,.,TRBV28,TRBJ2-3,TGTGCCAGCAGACGGGGAGACAGGGCCAGCACAGATACGCAGTATTTT,CASRRGDRASTDTQYF
TRBD2,few,TRBV10-1,TRBJ2-7,TGCGCCAGCAGTGAAAGCGGGAGTCTAAACGAGCAGTACTTC,CASSESGSLNEQYF
TRBD2,.,TRBV5-1,TRBJ2-7,TGCGCCAGCAGCCCGGAGCTAGCGGGACGCGAGCAGTACTTC,CASSPELAGREQYF
.,.,TRBV3-1,TRBJ2-1,TGTGCCAGCAGCATCGGGCGGGGTGAGCAGTTCTTC,CASSIGRGEQFF
.,.,TRBV20-1,TRBJ2-1,TGCAGTGCTCCTAAAGCGGCGGTAAGCTACAATGAGCAGTTCTTC,CSAPKAAVSYNEQFF
TRBD2,.,TRBV7-6,TRBJ2-7,TGTGCCAGCCCCGGCAGGACTAGCGCCTACGAGCAGTACTTC,CASPGRTSAYEQYF
.,few,TRBV24-1,TRBJ2-5,TGTGCCACCAGTGATGCGACACTCCAAGAGACCCTGTACTTC,CATSDATLQETLYF
.,few,TRBV3-1,TRBJ2-3,TGTGCCAGCAGCCACAGCGGAGATAGCACAGATACGCAGTATTTT,CASSHSGDSTDTQYF
TRBD1,few,TRBV6-6,TRBJ1-4,TGTGCCAGCAGTTACACGCTGGGACAGAATGAAAAACTGTTTTTT,CASSYTLGQNEKLFF
.,few,TRBV7-2,TRBJ1-5,TGTGCCAGCAGCTTAGTACCCGGGGTCGGCAATCAGCCCCAGCATTTT,CASSLVPGVGNQPQHF
.,.,TRBV5-5,TRBJ2-1,TGTGCCAGCAGCTTTTATGGGGGCCAGGGACTAACCTCCTCCTACAATGAGCAGTTCTTC,CASSFYGGQGLTSSYNEQFF
.,.,TRBV28,TRBJ2-1,TGTGCCAGCAGTCCCCAGTTCGAGCAGTTCTTC,CASSPQFEQFF
TRBD2,few,TRBV7-8,TRBJ2-5,TGTGCCAGCAGACCCGGGACTAAAGAGACCCAGTACTTC,CASRPGTKETQYF
.,many,TRBV3-1,TRBJ2-2,TGTGCCAGCAGCCCTGGCCCCAGGGAGAACGGGGAGCTGTTTTTT,CASSPGPRENGELFF
TRBD2,.,TRBV28,TRBJ2-7,TGTGCCAGCAGTTCTACCGGGACTAGTGGGGAGCAGTACTTC,CASSSTGTSGEQYF
.,many,TRBV3-1,TRBJ2-2,TGTGCCAGCAGCCAATCACCTGGGATAACGGGAACCGGGGAGCTGTTTTTT,CASSQSPGITGTGELFF
.,.,TRBV28,TRBJ2-4,TGTACCAGCAGTCACCGGGATTACTATCTTTCCGACATTCAGTACTTC,CTSSHRDYYLSDIQYF
.,.,TRBV12-3/TRBV12-4,TRBJ1-2,TGTGCCAGCAGTTTAGGACAGCCTAAACGCTATGGCTACACCTTC,CASSLGQPKRYGYTF
.,few,TRBV11-2,TRBJ2-7,TGTGCCAGCAGCTTATACTACTACGAGCAGTACTTC,CASSLYYYEQYF
TRBD1,few,TRBV4-1,TRBJ2-7,TGCGCCAGCAGCCAGGATGCAAATCCCGGGACAGGAAGCTACGAGCAGTACTTC,CASSQDANPGTGSYEQYF
TRBD1,.,TRBV2,TRBJ2-1,TGTGCCAGCAGTCCGGGACAGGGGATCAGGGAGCAGTTCTTC,CASSPGQGIREQFF
.,.,TRBV9,TRBJ2-5,TGTGCCAGCAGCGTAGAGGGTAGGGGGACCCAGTACTTC,CASSVEGRGTQYF
.,.,TRBV6-1,TRBJ2-4,TGTGCCAGCAGTTCCAGGTCTAAAAACATTCAGTACTTC,CASSSRSKNIQYF
TRBD1,few,TRBV7-2,TRBJ1-5,TGTGCCAGCAGCTCCCAGGGGGGGGTATCTTCTCAGCCCCAGCATTTT,CASSSQGGVSSQPQHF